Sequencing of this T cell receptor beta chain was carried out in a study of CD8 T cells in ankylosing spondylitis (TCRdb year 2017). With respect to the entire study: The study profiled T cell receptor beta repertoires in healthy donors and ankylosing spondylitis patients to find disease-linked TCR variants. The full study cohort was made up of about 24 ankylosing spondylitis patients and 95 to 130 healthy donors. Peripheral blood was sampled, and synovial fluid was additionally collected from ankylosing spondylitis patients.

Sequencing relied on an Illumina HiSeq 2500. Quantitative 5'-RACE with molecular barcodes was used to prepare TCR beta libraries. Concerning the study's data processing: To identify disease-linked TCR variants, a new computational method was used, one built on a probabilistic model of VDJ rearrangement. The public reads were quality trimmed at Q25 with fastp and then assembled into clones with MiXCR by TCRdb, keeping productive beta chains. A single entry per CDR3 protein holds the most common genes and DNA from its merged rows. TCRdb, not the original authors, processed these V and J calls. The sample profile shows about 320,000 distinct CDR3 sequences; around a tenth of them were found once. The biggest ten clones account for about 10% of the sample. As encoded in the germline V gene, CDR1 is ENHRY while CDR2 is SYGVKD. Germline trimming amounts to 7 bases on V and 5 bases on J, with 9 as the count of junction bases outside the gene matches. The CDR3 contains 15 residues, cysteine and phenylalanine counted. Only the CDR3 part of the read is kept: 45 bases, read in frame from the first base.

In its sample, this clonotype was seen many times. This receptor's antigen is unknown. Base qualities are not recorded, but no much larger clone differs from it by a single base. Overall study results and their limits: The disease-linked clones showed a CD8+ phenotype and occurred at relatively low frequencies in peripheral blood. According to the report, matched synovial fluid samples from ankylosing spondylitis patients were significantly enriched for the disease-linked clones. Some of the motif variants had been reported before in the synovial fluid and blood of reactive arthritis patients, a finding that suggests common disease-initiation mechanisms. A TCR beta motif of about eight highly homologous amino acid variants appeared characteristic of blood from ankylosing spondylitis patients.

The sequence was collected from a female donor with ankylosing spondylitis or in good health (not recorded which). Here the chain combines TRBV10-3 and TRBJ2-1; 9 middle bases align to TRBD2. What was sequenced was blood, either unsorted or a sorted T cell fraction (not recorded which). The sequence in DNA is TGTGCCATCATGGGGTCAGTAGCGGGGGACAATGAGCAGTTCTTC. This codes for CAIMGSVAGDNEQFF.